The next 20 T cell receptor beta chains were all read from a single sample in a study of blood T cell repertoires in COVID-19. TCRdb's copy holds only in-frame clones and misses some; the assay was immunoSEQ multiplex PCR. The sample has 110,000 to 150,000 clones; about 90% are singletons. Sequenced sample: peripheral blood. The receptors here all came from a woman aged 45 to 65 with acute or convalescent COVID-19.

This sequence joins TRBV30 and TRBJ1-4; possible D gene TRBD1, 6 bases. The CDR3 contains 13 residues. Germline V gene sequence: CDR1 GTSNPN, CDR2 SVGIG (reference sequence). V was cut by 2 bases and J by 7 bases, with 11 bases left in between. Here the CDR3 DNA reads TGTGCCTGGAGTCCCCAGGGGCCTGAAAAACTGTTTTTT. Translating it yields CAWSPQGPEKLFF.

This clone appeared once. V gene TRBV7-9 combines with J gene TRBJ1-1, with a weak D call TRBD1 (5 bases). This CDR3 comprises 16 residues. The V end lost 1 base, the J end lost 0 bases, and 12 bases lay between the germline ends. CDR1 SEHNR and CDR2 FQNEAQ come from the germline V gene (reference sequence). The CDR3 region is CASSLGQINMNTEAFF. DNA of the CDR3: TGTGCCAGCAGCTTAGGACAGATCAACATGAACACTGAAGCTTTCTTT.

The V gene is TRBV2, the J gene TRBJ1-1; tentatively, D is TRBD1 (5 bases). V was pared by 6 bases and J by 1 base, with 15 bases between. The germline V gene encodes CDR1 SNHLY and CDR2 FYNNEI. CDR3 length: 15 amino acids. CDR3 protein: CASRTRKGKNTEAFF. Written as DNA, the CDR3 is TGTGCCAGCAGGACAAGGAAGGGGAAGAACACTGAAGCTTTCTTT.

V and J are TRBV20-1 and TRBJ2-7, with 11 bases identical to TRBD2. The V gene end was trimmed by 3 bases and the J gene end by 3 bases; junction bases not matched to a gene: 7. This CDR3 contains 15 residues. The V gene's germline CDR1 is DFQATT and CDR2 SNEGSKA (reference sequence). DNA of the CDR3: TGCAGTGCTAGTTTAGCCGGGACTAGCGGCTACGAGCAGTACTTC. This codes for CSASLAGTSGYEQYF.

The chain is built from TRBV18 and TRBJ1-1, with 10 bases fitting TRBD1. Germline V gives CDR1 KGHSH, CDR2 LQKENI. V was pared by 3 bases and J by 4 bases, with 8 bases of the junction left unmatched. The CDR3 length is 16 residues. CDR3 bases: TGTGCCAGCTCACCCCCGGGACAGGGGTCAGCCACTGAAGCTTTCTTT. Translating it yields CASSPPGQGSATEAFF.

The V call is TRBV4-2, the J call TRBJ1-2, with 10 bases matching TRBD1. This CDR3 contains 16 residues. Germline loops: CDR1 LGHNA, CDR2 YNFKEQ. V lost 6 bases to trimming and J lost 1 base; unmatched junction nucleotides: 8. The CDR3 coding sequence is TGTGCCAGCAGTCCCGACAGGGGGCGCCTTAACTATGGCTACACCTTC. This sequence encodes CASSPDRGRLNYGYTF.

The CDR3 DNA sequence: TGCGCCAGCAGCTTGGTAGAGGGTGGGACCCAGTACTTC. Translation: CASSLVEGGTQYF. The chain joins TRBV5-1 to TRBJ2-5; maybe TRBD2 (5 bases). This CDR3 spans 13 amino acids. The germline gives CDR1 SGHRS, CDR2 YFSETQ. Trimming took 0 bases from V and 7 from J, leaving 10 bases between them.

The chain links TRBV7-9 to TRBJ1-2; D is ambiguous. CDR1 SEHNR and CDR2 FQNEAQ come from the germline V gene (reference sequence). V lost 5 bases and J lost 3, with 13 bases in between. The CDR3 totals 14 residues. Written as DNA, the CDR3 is TGTGCCAGCAGCCCCGCCGGGTGGGACTATGGCTACACCTTC. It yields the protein CASSPAGWDYGYTF.

CDR3 coding DNA: TGTGCCAGTTCGGAAAGCGGGGCTCTATACGAGCAGTACTTC. Encoded protein: CASSESGALYEQYF. This chain links TRBV19 with TRBJ2-7; 7 bases are a match to TRBD2. Germline CDR1 is LNHDA and CDR2 is SQIVND (reference sequence). This CDR3 region has 14 residues. Trimming cost V 8 bases and J 4 bases; bases outside gene matches: 11.

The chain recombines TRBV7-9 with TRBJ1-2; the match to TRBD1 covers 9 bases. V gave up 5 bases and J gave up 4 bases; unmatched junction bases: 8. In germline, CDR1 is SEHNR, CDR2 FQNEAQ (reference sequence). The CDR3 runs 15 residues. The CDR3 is CASSSGQGNFYGYTF. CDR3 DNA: TGTGCCAGCAGCAGTGGACAGGGGAATTTCTATGGCTACACCTTC.

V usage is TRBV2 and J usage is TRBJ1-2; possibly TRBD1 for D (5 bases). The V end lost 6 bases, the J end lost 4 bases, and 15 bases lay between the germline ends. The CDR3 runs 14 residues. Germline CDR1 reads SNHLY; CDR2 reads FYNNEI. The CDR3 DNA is TGTGCCAGCAGAATGACAGCGCCCTTCTATGGCTACACCTTC. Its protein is CASRMTAPFYGYTF.

Here the CDR3 reads CASSSSGRTNEQFF. As DNA, the CDR3 is TGTGCCAGCAGTTCGAGCGGGAGGACCAATGAGCAGTTCTTC. This chain links TRBV6-2 or TRBV6-3 with TRBJ2-1; 9 bases fit TRBD2. The V gene's germline CDR1 is MNHEY and CDR2 SVGEGT. J gave up 6 bases and V 4 bases, and 4 bases lay outside the gene matches. The length of the CDR3 is 14 residues.

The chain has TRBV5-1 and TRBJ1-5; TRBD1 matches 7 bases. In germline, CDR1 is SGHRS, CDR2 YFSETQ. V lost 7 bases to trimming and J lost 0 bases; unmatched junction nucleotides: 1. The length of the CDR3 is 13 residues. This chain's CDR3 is CASRDSSNQPQHF. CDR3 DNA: TGCGCCAGCCGGGACAGTAGCAATCAGCCCCAGCATTTT.

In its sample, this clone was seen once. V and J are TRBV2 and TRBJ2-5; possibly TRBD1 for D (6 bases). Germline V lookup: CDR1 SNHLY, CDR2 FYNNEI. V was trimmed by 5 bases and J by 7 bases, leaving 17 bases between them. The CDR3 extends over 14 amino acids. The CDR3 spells CASSPAGVRVTQYF. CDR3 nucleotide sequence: TGTGCCAGCAGTCCGGCAGGGGTTAGGGTGACCCAGTACTTC. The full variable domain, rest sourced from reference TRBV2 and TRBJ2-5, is EPEVTQTPSHQVTQMGQEVILRCVPISNHLYFYWYRQILGQKVEFLVSFYNNEISEKSEIFDDQFSVERPDGSNFTLKIRSTKLEDSAMYFCASSPAGVRVTQYFGPGTRLLVL.

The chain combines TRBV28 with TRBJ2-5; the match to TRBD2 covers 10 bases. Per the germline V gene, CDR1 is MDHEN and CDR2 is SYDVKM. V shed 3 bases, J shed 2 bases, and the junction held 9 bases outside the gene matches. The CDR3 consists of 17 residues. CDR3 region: CASSFRLLAGAQETQYF. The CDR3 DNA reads TGTGCCAGCAGTTTCCGTCTCCTAGCGGGGGCTCAAGAGACCCAGTACTTC.

The CDR3 nucleotides read TGTGCCAGCAGCGCCCTACTAGCGGGGGGGCCTGCAGATACGCAGTATTTT. Protein product: CASSALLAGGPADTQYF. The chain employs TRBV7-2 and TRBJ2-3, with 13 bases matching TRBD2. In germline, CDR1 is SGHTA, CDR2 FQGNSA. This CDR3 spans 17 amino acids. With V trimmed by 5 bases and J by 4 bases, 9 bases remained unmatched.

This CDR3 reads CASSYRTGEDEQYF. DNA of the CDR3: TGTGCCAGCAGCTACCGGACAGGGGAAGACGAGCAGTACTTC. The genes are TRBV7-9 and TRBJ2-7, with 9 bases matching TRBD1. There are 14 residues in the CDR3. J gave up 5 bases and V 4 bases, and 6 bases lay outside the gene matches. From germline, CDR1 is SEHNR and CDR2 FQNEAQ (reference sequence). Full variable domain (remainder filled in from reference TRBV7-9 and TRBJ2-7): DTGVSQNPRHKITKRGQNVTFRCDPISEHNRLYWYRQTLGQGPEFLTYFQNEAQLEKSRLLSDRFSAERPKGSFSTLEIQRTEQGDSAMYLCASSYRTGEDEQYFGPGTRLTVT.

CDR3 sequence (DNA): TGTGCCGATATAGCGGGAGTGAGGCGGTTAGATACGCAGTATTTT. Residues: CADIAGVRRLDTQYF. The chain is built from TRBV9 and TRBJ2-3, with TRBD2 identical over 9 bases. J was trimmed by 5 bases and V by 10 bases; bases with no gene match: 14. The CDR3 loop spans 15 amino acids. Germline lookup yields CDR1 SGDLS and CDR2 YYNGEE.

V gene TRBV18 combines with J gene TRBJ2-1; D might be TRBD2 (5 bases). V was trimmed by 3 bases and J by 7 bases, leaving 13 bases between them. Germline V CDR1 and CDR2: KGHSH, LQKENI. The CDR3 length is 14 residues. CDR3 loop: CASSPRAMGNEQFF. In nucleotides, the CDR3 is TGTGCCAGCTCACCGAGGGCCATGGGAAATGAGCAGTTCTTC.

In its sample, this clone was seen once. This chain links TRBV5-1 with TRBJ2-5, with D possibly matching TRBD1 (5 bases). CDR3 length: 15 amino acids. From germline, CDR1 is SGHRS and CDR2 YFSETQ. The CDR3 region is CSSADPQGGQETQYF. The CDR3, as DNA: TGCTCGTCCGCCGACCCGCAGGGTGGCCAAGAGACCCAGTACTTC.